Listed below are T cell receptor beta chains from one sample, sequenced in a study of Ad26.COV2.S vaccination and SARS-CoV-2 variants. Generated by immunoSEQ multiplex PCR, the TCRdb table keeps only in-frame clones and is missing some. The sample has 320,000 or so clones, roughly 90% seen once. The starting material was peripheral blood, obtained in a trial of Ad26.COV2.S vaccine versus placebo. The origin of the receptors is a person aged 18-60 years who received the Ad26.COV2.S COVID-19 vaccine or a placebo. The CDR3 runs from the conserved cysteine through the conserved F or W. The D gene is left open where the match is weak. For some rows the clone size is stated as once, few or many, or as a class when expanded; others skip it.

J gene: TRBJ2-7
clone size: .
D gene: TRBD2
V gene: TRBV4-3
CDR3 protein: CASSQDRREGDSYEQYF
CDR3 DNA: TGCGCCAGCAGCCAAGATAGGCGGGAGGGCGACTCCTACGAGCAGTACTTC

J gene: TRBJ2-5
clone size: .
D gene: TRBD2
V gene: TRBV18
CDR3 protein: CASSPWTSGETQYF
CDR3 DNA: TGTGCCAGCTCACCGTGGACTAGCGGGGAGACCCAGTACTTC

J gene: TRBJ1-5
clone size: .
D gene: TRBD1
V gene: TRBV6-5
CDR3 protein: CASSRTGYNQPQHF
CDR3 DNA: TGTGCCAGCAGTAGGACAGGTTACAATCAGCCCCAGCATTTT

J gene: TRBJ2-3
clone size: .
D gene: .
V gene: TRBV5-1
CDR3 protein: CASSGRADTQYF
CDR3 DNA: TGCGCCAGCAGCGGAAGGGCAGATACGCAGTATTTT

J gene: TRBJ2-5
clone size: .
D gene: TRBD1
V gene: TRBV6-6
CDR3 protein: CASSTDRGAETQYF
CDR3 DNA: TGTGCCAGCAGTACGGACAGGGGGGCAGAGACCCAGTACTTC

J gene: TRBJ1-1
clone size: .
D gene: .
V gene: TRBV5-4
CDR3 protein: CVGAYGNTEAFF
CDR3 DNA: TGTGTCGGGGCGTACGGGAACACTGAAGCTTTCTTT

J gene: TRBJ1-1
clone size: .
D gene: .
V gene: TRBV5-1
CDR3 protein: CASSLVRGPEAFF
CDR3 DNA: TGCGCCAGCAGCTTGGTAAGGGGCCCTGAAGCTTTCTTT

J gene: TRBJ1-2
clone size: .
D gene: .
V gene: TRBV7-9
CDR3 protein: CASSLDYGYTF
CDR3 DNA: TGTGCCAGCAGCTTAGACTATGGCTACACCTTC

J gene: TRBJ2-1
clone size: .
D gene: TRBD2
V gene: TRBV7-2
CDR3 protein: CASRSGTRSTGAKEKQFF
CDR3 DNA: TGTGCCAGCAGGTCCGGGACTAGGTCCACCGGGGCTAAGGAGAAGCAGTTCTTC

J gene: TRBJ2-1
clone size: .
D gene: TRBD2
V gene: TRBV6-2/TRBV6-3
CDR3 protein: CASSYATSGRTEQFF
CDR3 DNA: TGTGCCAGCAGTTACGCGACTAGCGGGAGGACTGAGCAGTTCTTC

J gene: TRBJ1-5
clone size: .
D gene: .
V gene: TRBV5-8
CDR3 protein: CASLDSSRGSGQPQHF
CDR3 DNA: TGTGCCAGCCTTGACAGCTCGCGGGGGTCTGGTCAGCCCCAGCATTTT

J gene: TRBJ2-7
clone size: .
D gene: .
V gene: TRBV19
CDR3 protein: CASSNSPPYEQYF
CDR3 DNA: TGTGCCAGTAGTAACAGCCCCCCCTACGAGCAGTACTTC

J gene: TRBJ2-1
clone size: .
D gene: .
V gene: TRBV13
CDR3 protein: CASSQSGWEQFF
CDR3 DNA: TGTGCCAGCAGCCAATCGGGGTGGGAGCAGTTCTTC

J gene: TRBJ2-3
clone size: .
D gene: .
V gene: TRBV6-2/TRBV6-3
CDR3 protein: CASSYVLGEKRITDTQYF
CDR3 DNA: TGTGCCAGCAGTTACGTCTTGGGGGAGAAGCGAATAACAGATACGCAGTATTTT

J gene: TRBJ1-2
clone size: .
D gene: .
V gene: TRBV18
CDR3 protein: CASSPRTDGYTF
CDR3 DNA: TGTGCCAGCTCACCACGAACTGATGGCTACACCTTC

J gene: TRBJ1-3
clone size: .
D gene: .
V gene: TRBV18
CDR3 protein: CASSPQGLIPGNTIYF
CDR3 DNA: TGTGCCAGCTCCCCACAGGGACTAATTCCTGGAAACACCATATATTTT

J gene: TRBJ1-6
clone size: few
D gene: .
V gene: TRBV2
CDR3 protein: CASSETNSPLHF
CDR3 DNA: TGTGCCAGCAGTGAGACTAATTCACCCCTCCACTTT

J gene: TRBJ2-5
clone size: .
D gene: .
V gene: TRBV6-2/TRBV6-3
CDR3 protein: CASSQTGNQETQYF
CDR3 DNA: TGTGCCAGCAGTCAAACAGGAAACCAAGAGACCCAGTACTTC

J gene: TRBJ1-1
clone size: .
D gene: .
V gene: TRBV5-6
CDR3 protein: CASSFPLDSTYEAFF
CDR3 DNA: TGTGCCAGCAGCTTCCCTTTGGACAGTACCTATGAAGCTTTCTTT

J gene: TRBJ1-1
clone size: once
D gene: .
V gene: TRBV5-6
CDR3 protein: CASSPSGRWPNTEAFF
CDR3 DNA: TGTGCCAGCAGCCCGTCAGGGAGGTGGCCCAACACTGAAGCTTTCTTT

J gene: TRBJ2-5
clone size: .
D gene: TRBD1
V gene: TRBV2
CDR3 protein: CASSRAGTEETQYF
CDR3 DNA: TGTGCCAGCAGTCGAGCCGGGACAGAAGAGACCCAGTACTTC

J gene: TRBJ1-1
clone size: .
D gene: TRBD1
V gene: TRBV27
CDR3 protein: CASRQGASYAEAFF
CDR3 DNA: TGTGCCAGCAGGCAGGGGGCATCATACGCTGAAGCTTTCTTT

J gene: TRBJ1-4
clone size: .
D gene: .
V gene: TRBV5-5
CDR3 protein: CASSLEWATNEKLFF
CDR3 DNA: TGTGCCAGCAGCTTGGAATGGGCGACTAATGAAAAACTGTTTTTT

J gene: TRBJ1-1
clone size: .
D gene: TRBD1
V gene: TRBV5-1
CDR3 protein: CASSLNQGAGTEAFF
CDR3 DNA: TGCGCCAGCAGCTTGAATCAGGGGGCGGGAACTGAAGCTTTCTTT

J gene: TRBJ1-1
clone size: .
D gene: .
V gene: TRBV9
CDR3 protein: CASSVAPNTEAFF
CDR3 DNA: TGTGCCAGCAGCGTAGCACCGAACACTGAAGCTTTCTTT

J gene: TRBJ1-1
clone size: .
D gene: .
V gene: TRBV9
CDR3 protein: CASSVGGSTEAFF
CDR3 DNA: TGTGCCAGCAGCGTAGGGGGAAGCACTGAAGCTTTCTTT

J gene: TRBJ1-1
clone size: .
D gene: .
V gene: TRBV4-1
CDR3 protein: CASTPGHNTEAFF
CDR3 DNA: TGCGCCAGCACCCCGGGACATAACACTGAAGCTTTCTTT

J gene: TRBJ2-1
clone size: .
D gene: .
V gene: TRBV18
CDR3 protein: CASSPWVPETSYNEQFF
CDR3 DNA: TGTGCCAGCTCACCATGGGTCCCTGAGACCTCCTACAATGAGCAGTTCTTC

J gene: TRBJ1-4
clone size: .
D gene: .
V gene: TRBV18
CDR3 protein: CASSPDSAEKLFF
CDR3 DNA: TGTGCCAGCTCACCTGACAGTGCAGAAAAACTGTTTTTT

J gene: TRBJ1-6
clone size: .
D gene: .
V gene: TRBV12-3/TRBV12-4
CDR3 protein: CASGPLSRPLHF
CDR3 DNA: TGTGCCAGCGGCCCCTTGTCCCGGCCCCTCCACTTT

J gene: TRBJ2-3
clone size: .
D gene: TRBD2
V gene: TRBV6-2/TRBV6-3
CDR3 protein: CASSGLAASTDTQYF
CDR3 DNA: TGTGCCAGCAGTGGACTAGCGGCTAGCACAGATACGCAGTATTTT

J gene: TRBJ2-1
clone size: .
D gene: TRBD2
V gene: TRBV7-2
CDR3 protein: CASSDRLAGRANEQFF
CDR3 DNA: TGTGCCAGCAGCGACCGACTAGCGGGAAGGGCTAATGAGCAGTTCTTC

J gene: TRBJ1-1
clone size: .
D gene: .
V gene: TRBV5-1
CDR3 protein: CASSLVGDTEAFF
CDR3 DNA: TGCGCCAGCAGCTTGGTTGGGGACACTGAAGCTTTCTTT

J gene: TRBJ2-1
clone size: .
D gene: .
V gene: TRBV15
CDR3 protein: CATSSGGRESNEQFF
CDR3 DNA: TGTGCCACCAGCAGCGGGGGAAGGGAGTCCAATGAGCAGTTCTTC

J gene: TRBJ2-3
clone size: .
D gene: TRBD1
V gene: TRBV7-9
CDR3 protein: CASSSWGQGALTDTQYF
CDR3 DNA: TGTGCCAGCAGCTCTTGGGGACAGGGGGCTCTGACAGATACGCAGTATTTT

J gene: TRBJ1-2
clone size: .
D gene: .
V gene: TRBV27
CDR3 protein: CASRSLVYGYTF
CDR3 DNA: TGTGCCAGCAGGTCATTGGTCTATGGCTACACCTTC

J gene: TRBJ1-1
clone size: .
D gene: .
V gene: TRBV9
CDR3 protein: CASSEGPSTEAFF
CDR3 DNA: TGTGCCAGCAGCGAGGGCCCATCGACTGAAGCTTTCTTT

J gene: TRBJ1-2
clone size: .
D gene: TRBD1
V gene: TRBV6-2/TRBV6-3
CDR3 protein: CASSSGQNYGYTF
CDR3 DNA: TGTGCCAGCAGTTCGGGACAGAACTATGGCTACACCTTC

J gene: TRBJ1-1
clone size: .
D gene: .
V gene: TRBV5-6
CDR3 protein: CASSLMGGDTEAFF
CDR3 DNA: TGTGCCAGCAGCCTGATGGGGGGCGACACTGAAGCTTTCTTT

J gene: TRBJ1-4
clone size: .
D gene: .
V gene: TRBV7-2
CDR3 protein: CASSLNKDTWGKLFF
CDR3 DNA: TGTGCCAGCAGCCTCAACAAGGACACCTGGGGAAAACTGTTTTTT

J gene: TRBJ1-2
clone size: .
D gene: .
V gene: TRBV11-2
CDR3 protein: CASSLAGLGGYTF
CDR3 DNA: TGTGCCAGCAGCTTGGCAGGGCTAGGCGGCTACACCTTC

J gene: TRBJ1-2
clone size: .
D gene: .
V gene: TRBV14
CDR3 protein: CASSQAFLGYGYTF
CDR3 DNA: TGTGCCAGCAGCCAAGCTTTCCTTGGGTATGGCTACACCTTC

J gene: TRBJ2-1
clone size: .
D gene: .
V gene: TRBV11-1
CDR3 protein: CASRERQGEVNEQFF
CDR3 DNA: TGTGCCAGCAGGGAAAGGCAGGGAGAGGTTAATGAGCAGTTCTTC

J gene: TRBJ1-2
clone size: .
D gene: .
V gene: TRBV3-1/TRBV3-2
CDR3 protein: CASSQGGGYYGYTF
CDR3 DNA: TGTGCCAGCAGCCAAGGGGGCGGGTACTATGGCTACACCTTC

J gene: TRBJ2-1
clone size: .
D gene: TRBD2
V gene: TRBV5-1
CDR3 protein: CASSLSGGPGRSQFF
CDR3 DNA: TGCGCCAGCAGCTTGAGCGGGGGGCCGGGTAGATCGCAGTTCTTC

J gene: TRBJ2-7
clone size: once
D gene: .
V gene: TRBV4-3
CDR3 protein: CASSQEQGSYEQYF
CDR3 DNA: TGCGCCAGCAGCCAAGAGCAGGGCTCCTACGAGCAGTACTTC

J gene: TRBJ1-1
clone size: .
D gene: .
V gene: TRBV25-1
CDR3 protein: CASGEGLEAFF
CDR3 DNA: TGTGCCAGCGGCGAGGGCTTGGAAGCTTTCTTT

J gene: TRBJ1-1
clone size: .
D gene: .
V gene: TRBV2
CDR3 protein: CASSEAGLNTEAFF
CDR3 DNA: TGTGCCAGCAGTGAAGCGGGGTTGAACACTGAAGCTTTCTTT

J gene: TRBJ1-2
clone size: .
D gene: .
V gene: TRBV27
CDR3 protein: CASSLDGLNYGYTF
CDR3 DNA: TGTGCCAGCAGTTTGGACGGACTAAACTATGGCTACACCTTC

J gene: TRBJ1-6
clone size: .
D gene: .
V gene: TRBV3-1/TRBV3-2
CDR3 protein: CASSQESSASGSPLHF
CDR3 DNA: TGTGCCAGCAGCCAAGAATCGAGTGCCTCGGGTTCACCCCTCCACTTT

J gene: TRBJ2-2
clone size: .
D gene: .
V gene: TRBV11-2
CDR3 protein: CASSSREFGGELFF
CDR3 DNA: TGTGCCAGCAGCTCCAGGGAGTTTGGCGGGGAGCTGTTTTTT

J gene: TRBJ2-1
clone size: .
D gene: .
V gene: TRBV10-1
CDR3 protein: CASSEGHMGSSYNEQFF
CDR3 DNA: TGCGCCAGCAGTGAGGGACACATGGGGAGCTCCTACAATGAGCAGTTCTTC

J gene: TRBJ2-5
clone size: .
D gene: .
V gene: TRBV5-1
CDR3 protein: CASSLDRLRETQYF
CDR3 DNA: TGCGCCAGCAGCTTGGACCGACTCCGGGAGACCCAGTACTTC

J gene: TRBJ1-1
clone size: .
D gene: .
V gene: TRBV6-5
CDR3 protein: CASSLGGSRAFF
CDR3 DNA: TGTGCCAGCAGCCTCGGGGGCTCAAGAGCTTTCTTT

J gene: TRBJ2-1
clone size: .
D gene: .
V gene: TRBV4-1
CDR3 protein: CASSQDGAGLSNEQFF
CDR3 DNA: TGCGCCAGCAGCCAAGATGGGGCGGGCCTCAGCAATGAGCAGTTCTTC